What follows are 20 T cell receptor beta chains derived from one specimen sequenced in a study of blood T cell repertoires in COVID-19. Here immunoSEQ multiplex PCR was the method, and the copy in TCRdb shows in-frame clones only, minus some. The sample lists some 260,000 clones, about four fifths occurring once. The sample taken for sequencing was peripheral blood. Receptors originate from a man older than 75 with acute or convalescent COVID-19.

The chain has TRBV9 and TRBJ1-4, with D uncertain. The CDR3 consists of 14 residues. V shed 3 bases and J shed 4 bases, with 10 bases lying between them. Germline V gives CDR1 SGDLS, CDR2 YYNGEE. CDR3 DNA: TGTGCCAGCAGCGCAGCGCCAGATAATGAAAAACTGTTTTTT. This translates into CASSAAPDNEKLFF.

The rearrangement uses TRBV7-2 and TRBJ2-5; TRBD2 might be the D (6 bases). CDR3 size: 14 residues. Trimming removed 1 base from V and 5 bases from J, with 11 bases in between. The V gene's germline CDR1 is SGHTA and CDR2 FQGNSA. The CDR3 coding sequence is TGTGCCAGCAGCTTAGGGGTCGGGGGTGAGACCCAGTACTTC. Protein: CASSLGVGGETQYF.

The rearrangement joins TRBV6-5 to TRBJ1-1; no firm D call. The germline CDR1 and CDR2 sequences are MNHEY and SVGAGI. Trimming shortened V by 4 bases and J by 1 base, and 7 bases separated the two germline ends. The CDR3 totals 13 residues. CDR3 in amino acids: CASSSGKNTEAFF. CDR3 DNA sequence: TGTGCCAGCAGTTCCGGGAAGAACACTGAAGCTTTCTTT.

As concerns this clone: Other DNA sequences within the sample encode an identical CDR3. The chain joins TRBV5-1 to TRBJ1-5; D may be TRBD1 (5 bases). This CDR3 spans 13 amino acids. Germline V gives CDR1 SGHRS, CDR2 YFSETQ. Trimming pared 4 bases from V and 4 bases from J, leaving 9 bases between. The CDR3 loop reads CASSRGSNQPQHF. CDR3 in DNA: TGCGCCAGCAGCCGGGGGAGTAATCAGCCCCAGCATTTT.

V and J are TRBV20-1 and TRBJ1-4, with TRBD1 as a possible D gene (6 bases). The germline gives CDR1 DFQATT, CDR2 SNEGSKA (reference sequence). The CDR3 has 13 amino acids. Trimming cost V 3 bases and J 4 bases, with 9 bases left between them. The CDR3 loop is CSASRGGNEKLFF. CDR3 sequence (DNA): TGCAGTGCTAGTAGGGGGGGTAATGAAAAACTGTTTTTT.

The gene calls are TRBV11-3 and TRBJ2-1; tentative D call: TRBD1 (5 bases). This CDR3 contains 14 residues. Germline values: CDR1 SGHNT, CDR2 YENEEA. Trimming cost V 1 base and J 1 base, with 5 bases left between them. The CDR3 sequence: CASSLGQSYNEQFF. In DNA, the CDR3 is TGTGCCAGCAGCTTAGGACAGTCCTACAATGAGCAGTTCTTC.

CDR3 region: CATSDSPYPTGPGANVLTF. DNA of the CDR3: TGTGCCACCAGTGATTCACCATATCCAACAGGACCTGGGGCCAACGTCCTGACTTTC. This chain links TRBV24-1 with TRBJ2-6; weak D call: TRBD1 (5 bases). The germline gives CDR1 KGHDR, CDR2 SFDVKD. The CDR3 has 19 amino acids. The V and J ends lost 2 bases and 2 bases respectively, with 18 bases between them.

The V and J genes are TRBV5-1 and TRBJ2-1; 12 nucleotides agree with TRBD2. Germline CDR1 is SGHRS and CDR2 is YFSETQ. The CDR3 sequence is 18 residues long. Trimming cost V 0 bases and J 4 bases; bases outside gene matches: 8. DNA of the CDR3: TGCGCCAGCAGCTTGGTACCTAGCGGGGGGGCAAGATACAATGAGCAGTTCTTC. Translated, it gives CASSLVPSGGARYNEQFF.

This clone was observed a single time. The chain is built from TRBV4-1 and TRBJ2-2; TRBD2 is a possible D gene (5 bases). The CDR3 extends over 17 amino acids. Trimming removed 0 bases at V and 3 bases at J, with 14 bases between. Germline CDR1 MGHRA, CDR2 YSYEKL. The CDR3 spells CASSQDRADYHTGELFF. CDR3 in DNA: TGCGCCAGCAGCCAAGATAGGGCAGACTATCACACCGGGGAGCTGTTTTTT.

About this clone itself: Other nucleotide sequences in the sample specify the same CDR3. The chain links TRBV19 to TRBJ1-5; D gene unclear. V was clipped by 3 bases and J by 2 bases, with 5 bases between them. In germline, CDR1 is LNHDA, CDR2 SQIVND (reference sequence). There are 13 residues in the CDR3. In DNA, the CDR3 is TGTGCCAGTAGTATCCCCGGCAATCAGCCCCAGCATTTT. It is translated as CASSIPGNQPQHF.

The CDR3 region has the DNA TGTGCCAGCAGCCAAAGGCAGGGGGCGTCGGACTATGGCTACACCTTC. Translated: CASSQRQGASDYGYTF. The chain links TRBV14 to TRBJ1-2; 8 bases fit TRBD1. The CDR3 spans 16 residues. J lost 3 bases, V lost 2 bases, and 8 bases had no gene match. CDR1 SGHDN and CDR2 FVKESK come from the germline V gene.

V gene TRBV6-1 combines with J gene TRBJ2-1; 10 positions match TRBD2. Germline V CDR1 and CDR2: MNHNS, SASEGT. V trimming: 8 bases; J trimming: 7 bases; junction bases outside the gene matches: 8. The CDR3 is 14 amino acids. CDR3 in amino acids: CASVPLAGSNEQFF. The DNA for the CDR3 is TGTGCCAGCGTACCACTAGCGGGGTCGAATGAGCAGTTCTTC.

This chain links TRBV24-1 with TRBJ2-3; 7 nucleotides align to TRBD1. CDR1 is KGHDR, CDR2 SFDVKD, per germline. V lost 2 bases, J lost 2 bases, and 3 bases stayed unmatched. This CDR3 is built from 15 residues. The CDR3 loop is CATSDWDRFTDTQYF. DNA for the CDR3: TGTGCCACCAGTGATTGGGACAGATTCACAGATACGCAGTATTTT.

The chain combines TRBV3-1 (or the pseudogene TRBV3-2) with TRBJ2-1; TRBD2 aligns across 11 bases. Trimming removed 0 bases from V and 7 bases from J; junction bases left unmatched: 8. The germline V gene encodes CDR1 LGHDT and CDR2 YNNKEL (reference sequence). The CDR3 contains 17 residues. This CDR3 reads CASSQDPGLADPNEQFF. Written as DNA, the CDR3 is TGTGCCAGCAGCCAAGATCCGGGACTAGCGGACCCAAATGAGCAGTTCTTC.

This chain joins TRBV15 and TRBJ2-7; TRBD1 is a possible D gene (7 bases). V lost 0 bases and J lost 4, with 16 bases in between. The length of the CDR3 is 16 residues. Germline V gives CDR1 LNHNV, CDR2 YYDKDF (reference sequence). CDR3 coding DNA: TGTGCCACCAGCAGAGATCGAGGAGGGGGCCGATACGAGCAGTACTTC. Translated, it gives CATSRDRGGGRYEQYF.

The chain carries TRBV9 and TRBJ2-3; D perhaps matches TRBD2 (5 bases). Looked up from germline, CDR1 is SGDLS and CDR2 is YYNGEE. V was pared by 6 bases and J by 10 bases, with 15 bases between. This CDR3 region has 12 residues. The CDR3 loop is CASTGAAGSQYF. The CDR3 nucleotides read TGTGCCAGCACGGGTGCGGCGGGTTCGCAGTATTTT.

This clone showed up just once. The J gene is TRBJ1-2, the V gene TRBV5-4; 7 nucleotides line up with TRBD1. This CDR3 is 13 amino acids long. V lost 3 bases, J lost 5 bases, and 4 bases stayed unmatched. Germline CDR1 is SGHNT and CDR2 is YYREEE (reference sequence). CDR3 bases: TGTGCCAGCAGCTCACAGGGGACTTATGGCTACACCTTC. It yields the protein CASSSQGTYGYTF.

CDR3 bases: TGTGCCAGCTCAGCGATATACAATGAGCAGTTCTTC. This sequence encodes CASSAIYNEQFF. The V and J genes are TRBV18 and TRBJ2-1; D is unclear. V was pared by 5 bases and J by 4 bases, with 6 bases between. Germline assignment: CDR1 KGHSH and CDR2 LQKENI. The length of the CDR3 is 12 residues.

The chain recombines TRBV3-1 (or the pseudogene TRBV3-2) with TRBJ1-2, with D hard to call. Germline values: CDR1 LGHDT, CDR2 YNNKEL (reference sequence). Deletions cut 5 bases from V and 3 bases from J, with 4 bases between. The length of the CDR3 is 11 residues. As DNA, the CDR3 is TGTGCCAGCAGCAGCTACTATGGCTACACCTTC. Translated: CASSSYYGYTF.

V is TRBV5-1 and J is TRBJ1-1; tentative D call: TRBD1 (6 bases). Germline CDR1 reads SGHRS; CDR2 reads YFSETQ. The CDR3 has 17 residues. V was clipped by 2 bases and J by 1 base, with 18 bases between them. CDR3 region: CASSLKQGDPPNTEAFF. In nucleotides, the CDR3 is TGCGCCAGCAGCTTAAAACAGGGTGATCCCCCGAACACTGAAGCTTTCTTT.